A single sample gave rise to the 3 T cell receptor beta chains below, sequenced in a study of OX40 agonist ivuxolimab in advanced cancers. Some clones are missing from TCRdb's copy, which holds only in-frame ones; the method was immunoSEQ multiplex PCR. The sample yields some 77,000 clones, more than 80% seen once. The starting material was CD4+ or CD8+ T cells sorted from blood, obtained in a trial of the OX40 agonist ivuxolimab. These receptors all stem from an adult with an advanced solid tumor such as melanoma, head and neck, liver or kidney cancer.

The gene calls are TRBV7-9 and TRBJ2-2; D possibly corresponds to TRBD1 (6 bases). The germline V gene encodes CDR1 SEHNR and CDR2 FQNEAQ (reference sequence). The CDR3 spans 18 residues. With 5 bases removed from V and 0 bases from J, the gap between germline ends came to 19 bases. Here the CDR3 reads CASSPYPGQTANTGELFF. In DNA form, the CDR3 reads TGTGCCAGCAGCCCCTATCCGGGACAAACAGCGAACACCGGGGAGCTGTTTTTT.

This clone turned up a few times. This chain's CDR3 is CASQGASGGPSYNEQFF. DNA of the CDR3: TGTGCCAGCCAAGGGGCTAGCGGGGGACCCTCCTACAATGAGCAGTTCTTC. The V call is TRBV2, the J call TRBJ2-1; 10 bases map to TRBD2. The trim removed 8 bases at V and 0 bases at J, leaving 10 bases unmatched. CDR3 length: 17 residues. Germline V lookup: CDR1 SNHLY, CDR2 FYNNEI.

The chain recombines TRBV6-1 with TRBJ1-1, with a possible D match to TRBD1 (6 bases). V was clipped by 6 bases and J by 7 bases, with 9 bases between them. In germline, CDR1 is MNHNS, CDR2 SASEGT. There are 11 residues in the CDR3. The CDR3, as DNA: TGTGCCAGCAGAAACAGGGTTGAAGCTTTCTTT. It translates to CASRNRVEAFF.